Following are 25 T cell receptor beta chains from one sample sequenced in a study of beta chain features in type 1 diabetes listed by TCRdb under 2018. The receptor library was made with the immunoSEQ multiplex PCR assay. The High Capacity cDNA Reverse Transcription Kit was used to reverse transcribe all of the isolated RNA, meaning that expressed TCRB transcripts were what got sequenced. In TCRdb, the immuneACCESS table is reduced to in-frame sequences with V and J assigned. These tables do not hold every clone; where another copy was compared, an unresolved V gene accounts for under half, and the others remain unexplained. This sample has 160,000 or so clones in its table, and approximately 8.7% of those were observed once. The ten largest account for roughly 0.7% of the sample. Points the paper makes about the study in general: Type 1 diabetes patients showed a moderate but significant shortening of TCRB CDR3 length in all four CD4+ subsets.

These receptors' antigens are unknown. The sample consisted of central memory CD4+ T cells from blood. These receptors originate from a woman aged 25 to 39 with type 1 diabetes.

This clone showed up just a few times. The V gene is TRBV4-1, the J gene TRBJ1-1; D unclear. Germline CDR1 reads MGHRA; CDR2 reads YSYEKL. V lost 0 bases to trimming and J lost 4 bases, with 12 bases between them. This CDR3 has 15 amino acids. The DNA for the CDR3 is TGCGCCAGCAGCCAAGATACGCGGAGGGCCACTGAAGCTTTCTTT. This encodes CASSQDTRRATEAFF.

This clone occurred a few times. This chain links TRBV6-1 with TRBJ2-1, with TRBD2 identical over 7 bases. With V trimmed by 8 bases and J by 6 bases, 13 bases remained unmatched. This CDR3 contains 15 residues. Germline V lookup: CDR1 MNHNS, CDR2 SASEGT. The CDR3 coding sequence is TGTGCCAGCGCCCTACTAGCGACGACGGGCAATGAGCAGTTCTTC. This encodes CASALLATTGNEQFF.

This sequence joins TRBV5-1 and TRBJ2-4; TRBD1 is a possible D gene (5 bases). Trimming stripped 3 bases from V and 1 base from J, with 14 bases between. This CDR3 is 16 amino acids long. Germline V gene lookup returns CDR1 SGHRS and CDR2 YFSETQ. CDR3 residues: CASSSTVFEAKNIQYF. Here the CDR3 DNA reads TGCGCCAGCAGCTCGACAGTCTTCGAGGCCAAAAACATTCAGTACTTC.

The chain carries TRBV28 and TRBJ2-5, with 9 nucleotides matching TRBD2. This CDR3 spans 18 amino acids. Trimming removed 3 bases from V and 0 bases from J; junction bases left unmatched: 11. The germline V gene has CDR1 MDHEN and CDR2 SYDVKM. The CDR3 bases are TGTGCCAGCAGTTTTCAGGGACTAGCTCGCAAAGACCAAGAGACCCAGTACTTC. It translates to CASSFQGLARKDQETQYF.

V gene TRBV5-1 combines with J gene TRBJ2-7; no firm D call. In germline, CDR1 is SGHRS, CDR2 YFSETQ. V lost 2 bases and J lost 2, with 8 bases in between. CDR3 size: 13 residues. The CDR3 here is CASSLADTYEQYF. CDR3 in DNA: TGCGCCAGCAGCTTAGCCGACACCTACGAGCAGTACTTC.

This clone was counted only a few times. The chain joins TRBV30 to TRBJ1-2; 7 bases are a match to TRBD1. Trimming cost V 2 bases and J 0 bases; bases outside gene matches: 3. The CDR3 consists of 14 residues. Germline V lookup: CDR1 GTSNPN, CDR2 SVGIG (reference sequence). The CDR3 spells CAWSPGGANYGYTF. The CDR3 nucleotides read TGTGCCTGGAGTCCAGGGGGAGCTAACTATGGCTACACCTTC.

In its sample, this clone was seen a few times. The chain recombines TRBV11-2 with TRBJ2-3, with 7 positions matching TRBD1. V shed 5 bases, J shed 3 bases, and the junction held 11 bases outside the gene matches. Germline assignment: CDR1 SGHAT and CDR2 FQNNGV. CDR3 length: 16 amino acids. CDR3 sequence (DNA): TGTGCCAGCAGCACAGGGGCTCGTCCGCCGACAGATACGCAGTATTTT. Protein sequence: CASSTGARPPTDTQYF.

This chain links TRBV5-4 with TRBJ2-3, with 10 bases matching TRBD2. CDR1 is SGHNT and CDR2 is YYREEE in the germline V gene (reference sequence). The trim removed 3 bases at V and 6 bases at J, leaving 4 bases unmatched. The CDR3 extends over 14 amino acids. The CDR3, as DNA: TGTGCCAGCAGCTCAGCGGGAGGGTCGGATACGCAGTATTTT. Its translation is CASSSAGGSDTQYF.

The CDR3 nucleotides read TGTGCTAGTGGTTTGGTAGCAGGGAGGGGCACCGGGGAGCTGTTTTTT. It codes for CASGLVAGRGTGELFF. This chain uses TRBV12-5 with TRBJ2-2; 7 nucleotides align to TRBD2. The V gene's germline CDR1 is LGHNT and CDR2 FRNRAP. This CDR3 spans 16 amino acids. V lost 0 bases to trimming and J lost 4 bases; unmatched junction nucleotides: 5.

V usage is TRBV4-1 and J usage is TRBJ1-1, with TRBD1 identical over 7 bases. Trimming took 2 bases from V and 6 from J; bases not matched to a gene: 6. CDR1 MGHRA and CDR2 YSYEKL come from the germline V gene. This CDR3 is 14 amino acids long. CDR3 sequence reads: CASSQTGVSAEAFF. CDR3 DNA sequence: TGCGCCAGCAGCCAAACAGGGGTTTCGGCTGAAGCTTTCTTT.

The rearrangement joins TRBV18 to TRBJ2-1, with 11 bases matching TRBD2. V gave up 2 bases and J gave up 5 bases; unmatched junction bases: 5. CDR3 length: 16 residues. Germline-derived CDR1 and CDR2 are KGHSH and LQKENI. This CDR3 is CASSPGTSGLHNEQFF. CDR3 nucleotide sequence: TGTGCCAGCTCACCAGGGACTAGCGGTTTACACAATGAGCAGTTCTTC.

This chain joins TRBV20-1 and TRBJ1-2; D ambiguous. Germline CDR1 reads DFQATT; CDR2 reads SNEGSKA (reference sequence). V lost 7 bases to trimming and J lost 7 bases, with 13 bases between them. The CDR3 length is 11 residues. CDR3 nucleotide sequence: TGCAGTGTCGAGGTTCGACGTGGCTACACCTTC. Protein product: CSVEVRRGYTF.

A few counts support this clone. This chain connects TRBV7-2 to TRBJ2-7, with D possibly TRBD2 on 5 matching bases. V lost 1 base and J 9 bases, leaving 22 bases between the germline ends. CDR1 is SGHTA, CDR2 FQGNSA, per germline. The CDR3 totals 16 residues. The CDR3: CASSLDEGLDVGRQYF. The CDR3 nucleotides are TGTGCCAGCAGCTTAGATGAAGGACTCGACGTCGGGCGGCAGTACTTC.

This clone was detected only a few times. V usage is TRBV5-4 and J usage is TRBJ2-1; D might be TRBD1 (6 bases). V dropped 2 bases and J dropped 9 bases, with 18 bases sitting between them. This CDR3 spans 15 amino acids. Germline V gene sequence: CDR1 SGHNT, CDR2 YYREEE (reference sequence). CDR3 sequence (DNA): TGTGCCAGCAGCTTAAGGGCCCAGGGGAGTTTTGAGCAGTTCTTC. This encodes CASSLRAQGSFEQFF.

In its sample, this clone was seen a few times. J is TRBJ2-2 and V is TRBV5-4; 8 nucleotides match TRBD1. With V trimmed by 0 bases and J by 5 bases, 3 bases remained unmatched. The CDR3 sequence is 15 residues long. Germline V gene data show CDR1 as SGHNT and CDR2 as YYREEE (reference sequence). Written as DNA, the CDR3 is TGTGCCAGCAGCTTGGGACAGGGGCTGACCGGGGAGCTGTTTTTT. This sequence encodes CASSLGQGLTGELFF.

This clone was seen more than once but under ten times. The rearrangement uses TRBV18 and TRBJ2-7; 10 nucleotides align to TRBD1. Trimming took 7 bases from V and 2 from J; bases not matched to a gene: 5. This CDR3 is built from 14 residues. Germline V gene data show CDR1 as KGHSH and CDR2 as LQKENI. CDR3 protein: CASFPGTGAYEQYF. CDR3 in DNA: TGTGCCAGCTTTCCCGGGACAGGGGCCTACGAGCAGTACTTC.

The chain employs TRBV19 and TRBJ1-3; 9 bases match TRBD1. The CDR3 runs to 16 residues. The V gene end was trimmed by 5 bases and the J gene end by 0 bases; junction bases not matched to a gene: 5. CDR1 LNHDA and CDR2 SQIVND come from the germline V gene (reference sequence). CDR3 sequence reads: CASSPGTGSSGNTIYF. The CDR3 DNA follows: TGTGCCAGTAGTCCCGGGACAGGGAGCTCTGGAAACACCATATATTTT.

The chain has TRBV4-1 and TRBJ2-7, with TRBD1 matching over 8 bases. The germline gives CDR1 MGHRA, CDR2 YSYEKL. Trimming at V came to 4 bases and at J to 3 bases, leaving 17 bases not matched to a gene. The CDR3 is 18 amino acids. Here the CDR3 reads CASSPAILPRGPGYEQYF. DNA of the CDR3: TGCGCCAGCAGCCCCGCGATCCTACCCAGGGGGCCGGGCTACGAGCAGTACTTC.

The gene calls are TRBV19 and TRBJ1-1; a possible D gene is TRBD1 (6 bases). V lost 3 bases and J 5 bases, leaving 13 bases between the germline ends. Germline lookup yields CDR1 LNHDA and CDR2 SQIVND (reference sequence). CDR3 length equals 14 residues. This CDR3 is CASSIRGARTEAFF. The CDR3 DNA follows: TGTGCCAGTAGTATCCGGGGGGCGCGTACTGAAGCTTTCTTT.

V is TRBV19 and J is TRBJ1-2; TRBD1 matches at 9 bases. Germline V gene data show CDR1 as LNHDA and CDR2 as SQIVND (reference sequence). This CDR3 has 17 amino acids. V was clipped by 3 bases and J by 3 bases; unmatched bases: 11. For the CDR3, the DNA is TGTGCCAGTAGTATTCGGGGACAGGGTTTTATGGACTATGGCTACACCTTC. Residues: CASSIRGQGFMDYGYTF. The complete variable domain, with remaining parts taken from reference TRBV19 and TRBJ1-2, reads DGGITQSPKYLFRKEGQNVTLSCEQNLNHDAMYWYRQDPGQGLRLIYYSQIVNDFQKGDIAEGYSVSREKKESFPLTVTSAQKNPTAFYLCASSIRGQGFMDYGYTFGSGTRLTVV.

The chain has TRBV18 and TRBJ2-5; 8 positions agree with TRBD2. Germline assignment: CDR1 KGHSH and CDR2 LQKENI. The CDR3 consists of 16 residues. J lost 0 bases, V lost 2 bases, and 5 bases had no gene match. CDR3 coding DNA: TGTGCCAGCTCACCATCGTCGGGAGGGAACCAAGAGACCCAGTACTTC. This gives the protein CASSPSSGGNQETQYF.

The CDR3 sequence is CASSPLTTGANVLTF. CDR3 nucleotides: TGTGCCAGCTCACCACTGACTACTGGGGCCAACGTCCTGACTTTC. This chain links TRBV18 with TRBJ2-6; D is perhaps TRBD2 (5 bases). CDR3 length: 15 residues. Trimming left V 1 base short and J 2 bases short, with 6 bases between. Germline CDR1 KGHSH, CDR2 LQKENI.

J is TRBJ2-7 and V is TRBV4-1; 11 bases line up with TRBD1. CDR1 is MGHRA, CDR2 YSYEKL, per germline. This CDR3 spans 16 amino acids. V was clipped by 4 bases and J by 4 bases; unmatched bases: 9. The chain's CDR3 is CASSRRDRGSHYEQYF. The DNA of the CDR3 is TGCGCCAGCAGCCGTCGGGACAGGGGGTCGCATTACGAGCAGTACTTC.

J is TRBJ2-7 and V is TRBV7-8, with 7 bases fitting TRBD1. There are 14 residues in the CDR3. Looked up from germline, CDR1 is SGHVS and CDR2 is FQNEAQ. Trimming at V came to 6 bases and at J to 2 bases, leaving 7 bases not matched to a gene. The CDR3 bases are TGTGCCAGCAGACAACAGGGGAGCACCTACGAGCAGTACTTC. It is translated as CASRQQGSTYEQYF.

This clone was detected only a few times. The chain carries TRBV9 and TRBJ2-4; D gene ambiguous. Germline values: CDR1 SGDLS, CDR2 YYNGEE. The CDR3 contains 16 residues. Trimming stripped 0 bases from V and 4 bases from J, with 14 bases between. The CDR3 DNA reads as TGTGCCAGCAGCGTAGGTCCCGGAAGCGATAAAAACATTCAGTACTTC. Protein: CASSVGPGSDKNIQYF.